These T cell receptor beta chains were read from a single sample in a study of regulatory T cells in long-lasting Graves disease. TCRdb passed the multiplex PCR reads through MiXCR, listing each CDR3 protein once. The sample consists of approximately 560,000 distinct CDR3 sequences, 15% to 20% of them appearing once. The same specimen was also included in a second study, on T cells in Graves' hyperthyroidism and ophthalmopathy.

Specimen: peripheral blood mononuclear cells (PBMCs), collected at new diagnosis, from a patient treated with antithyroid drugs. Every receptor here comes from a man aged 18 to 29 with Graves disease. The CDR3 runs from the conserved cysteine through the conserved F or W. A D gene is named only where the DNA matches it firmly. The listing skips clone size in some rows; elsewhere it reads once, few, many or a size class.

clone size: .; CDR3 length: 13; D gene: .; V gene: TRBV24-1; J gene: TRBJ1-2; CDR3 protein: CATSDLDGGGYTF; CDR3 DNA: TGTGCCACCAGTGACCTGGACGGTGGAGGCTACACCTTC
clone size: .; CDR3 length: 15; D gene: TRBD2; V gene: TRBV7-9; J gene: TRBJ2-5; CDR3 protein: CASMGLAGVWETQYF; CDR3 DNA: TGTGCCAGCATGGGTCTAGCGGGAGTCTGGGAGACCCAGTACTTC
clone size: .; CDR3 length: 15; D gene: TRBD2; V gene: TRBV6-9; J gene: TRBJ2-7; CDR3 protein: CASSYLRGSSYEQYF; CDR3 DNA: TGTGCCAGCAGTTATCTGCGGGGGAGCTCCTACGAGCAGTACTTC
clone size: .; CDR3 length: 14; D gene: .; V gene: TRBV4-1; J gene: TRBJ2-2; CDR3 protein: CASSQRMTTGELFF; CDR3 DNA: TGCGCCAGCAGCCAACGGATGACAACCGGGGAGCTGTTTTTT
clone size: .; CDR3 length: 17; D gene: TRBD1; V gene: TRBV7-9; J gene: TRBJ2-1; CDR3 protein: CASSFNMGQRRYNEQFF; CDR3 DNA: TGTGCCAGCAGCTTCAACATGGGACAGCGGCGGTACAATGAGCAGTTCTTC
clone size: many; CDR3 length: 16; D gene: .; V gene: TRBV2; J gene: TRBJ1-2; CDR3 protein: CASSEAPGALVYGYTF; CDR3 DNA: TGTGCCAGCAGTGAAGCACCGGGAGCCCTGGTCTATGGCTACACCTTC
clone size: many; CDR3 length: 15; D gene: .; V gene: TRBV3-1; J gene: TRBJ1-5; CDR3 protein: CASSQRLDDNQPQHF; CDR3 DNA: TGTGCCAGCAGCCAACGTTTGGACGACAATCAGCCCCAGCATTTT
clone size: .; CDR3 length: 11; D gene: .; V gene: TRBV3-1; J gene: TRBJ1-2; CDR3 protein: CASSLGWGYIF; CDR3 DNA: TGTGCCAGCAGCCTTGGCTGGGGCTACATCTTC
clone size: .; CDR3 length: 14; D gene: .; V gene: TRBV20-1; J gene: TRBJ1-4; CDR3 protein: CSARESGGSEKLFF; CDR3 DNA: TGCAGTGCTAGAGAGTCGGGGGGAAGTGAAAAACTGTTTTTT
clone size: few; CDR3 length: 17; D gene: TRBD1; V gene: TRBV28; J gene: TRBJ1-4; CDR3 protein: CASSSLKTGGRLEKLFF; CDR3 DNA: TGTGCCAGCAGTTCACTTAAGACAGGGGGGAGGCTAGAAAAACTGTTTTTT
clone size: many; CDR3 length: 15; D gene: .; V gene: TRBV11-2; J gene: TRBJ2-5; CDR3 protein: CASSRVTDRQETQYF; CDR3 DNA: TGTGCCAGCAGCCGGGTGACAGACCGCCAAGAGACCCAGTACTTC
clone size: .; CDR3 length: 15; D gene: TRBD2; V gene: TRBV25-1; J gene: TRBJ2-3; CDR3 protein: CASSDVRTSGDTQYF; CDR3 DNA: TGTGCCAGCAGTGACGTCCGGACTAGCGGAGATACGCAGTATTTT
clone size: few; CDR3 length: 10; D gene: .; V gene: TRBV29-1; J gene: TRBJ2-7; CDR3 protein: CSVGGAEQYF; CDR3 DNA: TGCAGCGTTGGGGGCGCCGAGCAGTACTTC
clone size: .; CDR3 length: 15; D gene: TRBD1; V gene: TRBV28; J gene: TRBJ1-5; CDR3 protein: CASSSQTGSYQPQHF; CDR3 DNA: TGTGCCAGCAGTTCTCAGACAGGGAGCTATCAGCCCCAGCATTTT
clone size: .; CDR3 length: 14; D gene: .; V gene: TRBV29-1; J gene: TRBJ2-1; CDR3 protein: CSVAEWESYNEQFF; CDR3 DNA: TGCAGCGTTGCGGAGTGGGAAAGTTACAATGAGCAGTTCTTC
clone size: many; CDR3 length: 14; D gene: .; V gene: TRBV11-2; J gene: TRBJ2-1; CDR3 protein: CASSQTLSYNEQFF; CDR3 DNA: TGTGCCAGCAGCCAGACTCTTTCCTACAATGAGCAGTTCTTC
clone size: .; CDR3 length: 14; D gene: .; V gene: TRBV29-1; J gene: TRBJ1-2; CDR3 protein: CSVEVGGGDYGYTF; CDR3 DNA: TGCAGCGTTGAAGTAGGGGGGGGTGACTATGGCTACACCTTC
clone size: .; CDR3 length: 14; D gene: .; V gene: TRBV6-1; J gene: TRBJ2-7; CDR3 protein: CASSSTRPGYEQYF; CDR3 DNA: TGTGCCAGCAGTTCGACTAGGCCAGGGTACGAGCAGTACTTC
clone size: .; CDR3 length: 11; D gene: .; V gene: TRBV6-1; J gene: TRBJ2-5; CDR3 protein: CASSEAGTQYF; CDR3 DNA: TGTGCCAGCAGTGAAGCAGGAACCCAGTACTTC
clone size: many; CDR3 length: 14; D gene: TRBD2; V gene: TRBV5-4; J gene: TRBJ2-1; CDR3 protein: CASSGTSGNNEQFF; CDR3 DNA: TGTGCCAGCAGCGGGACTAGCGGGAACAATGAGCAGTTCTTC
clone size: many; CDR3 length: 13; D gene: TRBD2; V gene: TRBV12-3/TRBV12-4; J gene: TRBJ2-1; CDR3 protein: CASSPGTSGLQFF; CDR3 DNA: TGTGCCAGCAGCCCCGGGACTAGCGGGCTGCAGTTCTTC
clone size: many; CDR3 length: 15; D gene: .; V gene: TRBV27; J gene: TRBJ1-1; CDR3 protein: CASSFLPGTNTEAFF; CDR3 DNA: TGTGCCAGCAGTTTCCTCCCGGGAACGAACACTGAAGCTTTCTTT
clone size: many; CDR3 length: 12; D gene: .; V gene: TRBV28; J gene: TRBJ1-5; CDR3 protein: CASSPPDRPQHF; CDR3 DNA: TGTGCCAGCAGTCCCCCGGACAGGCCCCAGCATTTT
clone size: many; CDR3 length: 16; D gene: TRBD1; V gene: TRBV20-1; J gene: TRBJ2-2; CDR3 protein: CSAGQGALGSTGELFF; CDR3 DNA: TGCAGTGCAGGACAGGGGGCGCTTGGTAGCACCGGGGAGCTGTTTTTT
clone size: many; CDR3 length: 12; D gene: .; V gene: TRBV20-1; J gene: TRBJ1-2; CDR3 protein: CSAPRSGGGYTF; CDR3 DNA: TGCAGTGCCCCGAGGTCGGGTGGGGGCTACACCTTC
clone size: few; CDR3 length: 15; D gene: .; V gene: TRBV14; J gene: TRBJ1-1; CDR3 protein: CASSQDASFNTEAFF; CDR3 DNA: TGTGCCAGCAGCCAAGACGCCAGCTTTAACACTGAAGCTTTCTTT
clone size: many; CDR3 length: 16; D gene: .; V gene: TRBV27; J gene: TRBJ2-7; CDR3 protein: CASSFLPLKSSYEQYF; CDR3 DNA: TGTGCCAGCAGTTTTCTGCCTCTCAAGAGCTCCTACGAGCAGTACTTC
clone size: few; CDR3 length: 17; D gene: TRBD2; V gene: TRBV3-1; J gene: TRBJ2-7; CDR3 protein: CASSQGLTGFLSYEQYF; CDR3 DNA: TGTGCCAGCAGCCAGGGACTAACGGGATTCCTCTCCTACGAGCAGTACTTC
clone size: many; CDR3 length: 13; D gene: .; V gene: TRBV9; J gene: TRBJ2-7; CDR3 protein: CASSGDRPYEQYF; CDR3 DNA: TGTGCCAGCAGCGGAGACCGTCCTTACGAGCAGTACTTC
clone size: .; CDR3 length: 16; D gene: TRBD2; V gene: TRBV6-1; J gene: TRBJ2-7; CDR3 protein: CASTRTSGSTSYEQYF; CDR3 DNA: TGTGCCAGCACCCGGACTAGCGGGAGTACATCCTACGAGCAGTACTTC
clone size: many; CDR3 length: 15; D gene: TRBD1; V gene: TRBV12-3/TRBV12-4; J gene: TRBJ1-2; CDR3 protein: CASRSGQATNYGYTF; CDR3 DNA: TGTGCCAGCAGGTCCGGACAGGCGACTAACTATGGCTACACCTTC
clone size: few; CDR3 length: 14; D gene: .; V gene: TRBV7-3; J gene: TRBJ2-3; CDR3 protein: CASSFQVLTDTQYF; CDR3 DNA: TGTGCCAGCAGCTTCCAGGTTCTCACAGATACGCAGTATTTT
clone size: few; CDR3 length: 14; D gene: TRBD1; V gene: TRBV6-2/TRBV6-3; J gene: TRBJ1-4; CDR3 protein: CASMDPGGGEKLFF; CDR3 DNA: TGTGCCAGCATGGATCCAGGGGGGGGAGAAAAACTGTTTTTT
clone size: .; CDR3 length: 11; D gene: .; V gene: TRBV9; J gene: TRBJ2-1; CDR3 protein: CASSVQDEQFF; CDR3 DNA: TGTGCCAGCAGCGTTCAGGATGAGCAGTTCTTC
clone size: many; CDR3 length: 12; D gene: .; V gene: TRBV11-2; J gene: TRBJ2-3; CDR3 protein: CASSLEGVTQYF; CDR3 DNA: TGTGCCAGCAGCTTAGAGGGGGTCACGCAGTATTTT
clone size: many; CDR3 length: 15; D gene: TRBD2; V gene: TRBV7-3; J gene: TRBJ2-7; CDR3 protein: CASSLTGGSNYEQYF; CDR3 DNA: TGTGCCAGCAGCTTAACCGGGGGGAGTAACTACGAGCAGTACTTC
clone size: .; CDR3 length: 13; D gene: .; V gene: TRBV25-1; J gene: TRBJ1-2; CDR3 protein: CASSSRKNYGYTF; CDR3 DNA: TGTGCCAGCAGTTCCCGCAAGAACTATGGCTACACCTTC
clone size: .; CDR3 length: 15; D gene: .; V gene: TRBV10-1; J gene: TRBJ2-7; CDR3 protein: CASSESWTPPYEQYF; CDR3 DNA: TGCGCCAGCAGTGAGTCTTGGACTCCCCCCTACGAGCAGTACTTC
clone size: .; CDR3 length: 15; D gene: .; V gene: TRBV14; J gene: TRBJ1-1; CDR3 protein: CASSKVDNLNTEAFF; CDR3 DNA: TGTGCCAGCAGTAAGGTGGATAATCTGAACACTGAAGCTTTCTTT
clone size: .; CDR3 length: 16; D gene: .; V gene: TRBV19; J gene: TRBJ2-6; CDR3 protein: CASSMGGSTRANVLTF; CDR3 DNA: TGTGCCAGTAGTATGGGAGGTTCCACTAGGGCCAACGTCCTGACTTTC
clone size: .; CDR3 length: 16; D gene: TRBD1; V gene: TRBV12-3/TRBV12-4; J gene: TRBJ2-7; CDR3 protein: CASRPGTGSYSYEQYF; CDR3 DNA: TGTGCCAGCAGGCCGGGGACAGGGAGCTACTCCTACGAGCAGTACTTC
clone size: few; CDR3 length: 13; D gene: .; V gene: TRBV11-2; J gene: TRBJ2-1; CDR3 protein: CASSYSLNNEQFF; CDR3 DNA: TGTGCCAGCAGCTATTCCCTGAACAATGAGCAGTTCTTC